These T cell receptor beta chains were read from a single sample in a study of cytomegalovirus exposure and HLA in healthy donors. Assay used: immunoSEQ multiplex PCR; TCRdb lists only in-frame clones, some missing. Of about 170,000 clones detected, about three quarters appear once; the ten largest clones hold about 0.91%. Sequenced material: PBMCs. Every receptor here comes from a woman between 45 and 65 years old in good health and CMV-seropositive. Each CDR3 is given with its conserved first and last residue. Fields, in order: CDR3 DNA, CDR3 protein, V gene, clone size, D gene, J gene. D genes are given only for firm matches. Not all rows give a size; the values are once, few, many and, for expanded clones, a class.

TGCAGCGTTAGACGGACAACGAACACTGAAGCTTTCTTT CSVRRTTNTEAFF TRBV29-1 NA NA TRBJ1-1
TGTGCCAGCAGCTTATCCGGGAGCAATCAGCCCCAGCATTTT CASSLSGSNQPQHF TRBV11-2 few NA TRBJ1-5
TGTGCCAGCAGCTTAAGCGGGAGGGTCCAGTTCTTC CASSLSGRVQFF TRBV11-1 NA TRBD2 TRBJ2-1
TGTGCCAGCGTACGGGAAAAGGGAACTGAAGCTTTCTTT CASVREKGTEAFF TRBV2 NA NA TRBJ1-1
TGTGCCAGTCACAGGGGTCGCACAGATACGCAGTATTTT CASHRGRTDTQYF TRBV19 NA TRBD1 TRBJ2-3
TGTGCCAGCAGCTACGCAGCGGGGGGATACAATGAGCAGTTCTTC CASSYAAGGYNEQFF TRBV7-9 NA TRBD2 TRBJ2-1
TGCGCCAGCAGCCGATACGAGCAAGAGACCCAGTACTTC CASSRYEQETQYF TRBV4-1 NA NA TRBJ2-5
TGCGCCAGCAGTGAGTCGGGGGGAACCGGGGAGCTGTTTTTT CASSESGGTGELFF TRBV10-1 NA NA TRBJ2-2
TGTGCCTGGAGTTTCTCGTTGAGCAATCAGCCCCAGCATTTT CAWSFSLSNQPQHF TRBV30 NA NA TRBJ1-5
TGTGCCAGCAGCTTGGGAGGGTTGAGGGCGAGGGCCTATGGCTACACCTTC CASSLGGLRARAYGYTF TRBV5-4 NA NA TRBJ1-2
TGTGCCAGCTCATCGGACAGTAGCAATCAGCCCCAGCATTTT CASSSDSSNQPQHF TRBV18 NA NA TRBJ1-5
TGCGCCAGCAGCTACCAGGGACAGGGAGTCACAGATACGCAGTATTTT CASSYQGQGVTDTQYF TRBV5-1 NA TRBD1 TRBJ2-3
TGTGCCAGCAGCGAGGGGGCGGGACACTCCTACGAGCAGTACTTC CASSEGAGHSYEQYF TRBV9 few NA TRBJ2-7
TGTGCCACTGGACAGGGGGCGAAGACCCAGTACTTC CATGQGAKTQYF TRBV15 NA TRBD1 TRBJ2-5
TGTGCCAGTCTCCGGGGGGACGAGCAGTACTTC CASLRGDEQYF TRBV19 NA TRBD2 TRBJ2-7